This TCR beta chain comes out of a study of T cells in Graves' hyperthyroidism and ophthalmopathy. The V and J ends lost 0 bases and 9 bases respectively, with 14 bases between them. CDR1 and CDR2 from the germline V gene are MNHNY and SVGAGI (reference sequence). The CDR3 has 14 residues. Uncontrolled infection, other autoimmune disease, pregnancy and lactation each barred patients from inclusion. It was RNA transcripts that yielded the amplified TCR beta CDR3 regions. The primer set for the first-round RT-PCR of the TCR CDR3 was HTBI. TCRdb re-derived calls from the multiplex PCR reads in MiXCR, one entry per CDR3 protein. The sample includes more than 550,000 distinct CDR3 sequences, around 20% of them seen just once.

The gene calls are TRBV6-6 and TRBJ1-1, with a tentative D call TRBD1 (6 bases). The sample taken for sequencing was blood. The TCR sequence derives from a woman aged 50 to 60 with Graves' hyperthyroidism that later progressed to Graves' ophthalmopathy. The CDR3 DNA sequence: TGTGCCAGCAGTTACTCGGTAAACAGGGACCAAGCTTTCTTT. Translated: CASSYSVNRDQAFF.